Below are 14 T cell receptor beta chains sequenced from a single sample in a study of cytomegalovirus exposure and HLA in healthy donors. A multiplex PCR was run with 60 Vbeta primers and 13 Jbeta primers. This table comes from immunoSEQ multiplex PCR, and its TCRdb copy is limited to in-frame clones, with some not included. The profile covers approximately 280,000 clones, with 80% to 90% appearing a single time and less than 4.5% taken by the ten largest. The sequenced sample consisted of PBMCs. These receptors originate from a man aged 40-55 years in good health and CMV-seropositive.

J is TRBJ2-1 and V is TRBV6-1; 7 bases are shared with TRBD2. The CDR3 runs to 13 residues. Germline assignment: CDR1 MNHNS and CDR2 SASEGT. V lost 7 bases and J lost 6; bases outside the gene matches: 6. The CDR3 here is CASIASGLNEQFF. DNA for the CDR3: TGTGCCAGCATTGCTAGCGGCCTCAATGAGCAGTTCTTC.

The chain carries TRBV19 and TRBJ2-7; TRBD1 matches at 12 bases. V was pared by 5 bases and J by 4 bases, with 15 bases of the junction left unmatched. The CDR3 contains 18 residues. Germline CDR1 and CDR2: LNHDA and SQIVND (reference sequence). The CDR3 coding sequence is TGTGCCAGTAGTCTAGGGGACAGGGGGCAGCTTTACCCTTACGAGCAGTACTTC. This sequence encodes CASSLGDRGQLYPYEQYF. Full variable domain (rest looked up from reference TRBV19 and TRBJ2-7): DGGITQSPKYLFRKEGQNVTLSCEQNLNHDAMYWYRQDPGQGLRLIYYSQIVNDFQKGDIAEGYSVSREKKESFPLTVTSAQKNPTAFYLCASSLGDRGQLYPYEQYFGPGTRLTVT.

This clone has just one count. The CDR3 region is CATSNRERGYEQYF. In DNA form, the CDR3 reads TGTGCCACCAGCAATAGAGAGCGGGGCTACGAGCAGTACTTC. The chain carries TRBV15 and TRBJ2-7, with TRBD2 identical over 7 bases. CDR3 length: 14 amino acids. The germline V gene has CDR1 LNHNV and CDR2 YYDKDF (reference sequence). Losses at the gene ends were 4 bases for V and 3 bases for J; bases not matched to a gene: 6.

Comment on this clone: One junction end does not reproduce the germline sequence, and a read error may be involved. The chain links TRBV7-9 to TRBJ1-5, with 7 bases aligning to TRBD1. CDR3 length equals 14 residues. CDR1 is SEHNR and CDR2 is FQNEAQ in the germline V gene (reference sequence). CDR3 DNA: TGTTCCAGCAGCTTTGGACAGGACAATCAGCCCCAGCATTTT. Amino acid sequence: CSSSFGQDNQPQHF.

The chain employs TRBV7-2 and TRBJ1-1; 7 bases match TRBD1. The CDR3 totals 14 residues. In germline, CDR1 is SGHTA, CDR2 FQGNSA. With V trimmed by 4 bases and J by 4 bases, 6 bases remained unmatched. The CDR3 sequence is CASSYQTGPTEAFF. The CDR3 nucleotides read TGTGCCAGCAGCTATCAGACAGGGCCCACTGAAGCTTTCTTT.

V usage is TRBV28 and J usage is TRBJ1-5; 9 bases are a match to TRBD1. Germline assignment: CDR1 MDHEN and CDR2 SYDVKM. V was clipped by 7 bases and J by 5 bases; unmatched bases: 6. The CDR3 sequence is 14 residues long. CDR3 nucleotides: TGTGCCAGCAACCGGGACAGGGACGATCAGCCCCAGCATTTT. Translated, it gives CASNRDRDDQPQHF.

The J gene is TRBJ2-2, the V gene TRBV15; TRBD2 matches 10 bases. The V segment lost 6 bases and the J segment 7 bases; nucleotides outside the gene matches: 5. The CDR3 contains 14 residues. The germline V gene has CDR1 LNHNV and CDR2 YYDKDF (reference sequence). The CDR3 DNA follows: TGTGCCACCAGGCGGCTAGCGGGAGACGGGGAGCTGTTTTTT. Protein product: CATRRLAGDGELFF.

The chain links TRBV19 to TRBJ2-5, with a possible D match to TRBD2 (6 bases). The CDR3 loop spans 15 amino acids. V lost 1 base to trimming and J lost 5 bases, with 14 bases between them. The germline V gene has CDR1 LNHDA and CDR2 SQIVND (reference sequence). As DNA, the CDR3 is TGTGCCAGTAGTATAGGAGGGAGGTGGGGTGAGACCCAGTACTTC. It is translated as CASSIGGRWGETQYF.

Of note for this clone: Other nucleotide sequences in the sample specify the same CDR3. The rearrangement links TRBV19 to TRBJ2-7, with TRBD1 identical over 10 bases. V shed 4 bases and J 5 bases; nucleotides not matched to a gene: 2. Germline V CDR1 and CDR2: LNHDA, SQIVND (reference sequence). This CDR3 has 13 residues. The CDR3 nucleotides are TGTGCCAGTAGTAGGGACAGGGGTGACGAGCAGTACTTC. As protein: CASSRDRGDEQYF.

The chain recombines TRBV7-2 with TRBJ2-7; 7 nucleotides line up with TRBD1. From germline, CDR1 is SGHTA and CDR2 FQGNSA. Trimming removed 4 bases from V and 6 bases from J; junction bases left unmatched: 9. There are 14 residues in the CDR3. The CDR3 is CASSSQGERAEQYF. DNA of the CDR3: TGTGCCAGCAGCTCCCAGGGGGAAAGGGCCGAGCAGTACTTC.

Concerning this clone itself: The sample contains more than one DNA sequence encoding this CDR3. The genes are TRBV18 and TRBJ2-7, with 9 bases lining up with TRBD1. CDR3 size: 15 residues. Germline V lookup: CDR1 KGHSH, CDR2 LQKENI. J was trimmed by 2 bases and V by 3 bases; bases with no gene match: 5. The CDR3 DNA follows: TGTGCCAGCTCACCTCCGGGACAGGGAACCTACGAGCAGTACTTC. Its protein is CASSPPGQGTYEQYF.

The chain carries TRBV2 and TRBJ2-7; 7 positions match TRBD2. J gave up 3 bases and V 4 bases, and 6 bases lay outside the gene matches. CDR3 length: 14 amino acids. Germline V CDR1 and CDR2: SNHLY, FYNNEI. For the CDR3, the DNA is TGTGCCAGCAGTGTCGGGACTACCTTCTACGAGCAGTACTTC. This translates into CASSVGTTFYEQYF. Filled out from reference TRBV2 and TRBJ2-7, the complete variable domain reads EPEVTQTPSHQVTQMGQEVILRCVPISNHLYFYWYRQILGQKVEFLVSFYNNEISEKSEIFDDQFSVERPDGSNFTLKIRSTKLEDSAMYFCASSVGTTFYEQYFGPGTRLTVT.

The chain is built from TRBV10-3 and TRBJ2-7; 9 bases map to TRBD1. The germline gives CDR1 ENHRY, CDR2 SYGVKD. V was clipped by 1 base and J by 3 bases; unmatched bases: 7. This CDR3 contains 16 residues. CDR3 nucleotide sequence: TGTGCCATCAGTGAGTGGTATAAGGACAGGGGCTACGAGCAGTACTTC. This translates into CAISEWYKDRGYEQYF.

In this sample, this clone turned up a few times. The chain employs TRBV7-9 and TRBJ1-4; unclear D gene. V was pared by 1 base and J by 3 bases, with 12 bases between. Per germline, CDR1 SEHNR and CDR2 FQNEAQ (reference sequence). The CDR3 has 16 amino acids. The CDR3 here is CASSLVQVIPNEKLFF. The CDR3 DNA reads as TGTGCCAGCAGCTTAGTTCAGGTCATCCCTAATGAAAAACTGTTTTTT.